The next 5 T cell receptor beta chains were all read from a single sample in a study of CD8 T cells in Susac syndrome. An amount of RNA that ranged from 0.5 to 1 ug was reverse transcribed with random hexamers. TCRdb redid the calling of the immunoSEQ multiplex PCR reads with MiXCR, one entry per CDR3 protein. The profile shows about 300,000 distinct CDR3 sequences, almost 85% of them singletons. The sequenced sample consisted of CD8+ T cells from PBMCs. The receptors were gathered from a human donor with multiple sclerosis.

J is TRBJ2-7 and V is TRBV28, with TRBD2 matching over 10 bases. The V and J ends lost 6 bases and 0 bases, in that order; junction bases with no gene match: 5. The CDR3 is 15 residues long. CDR1 is MDHEN and CDR2 is SYDVKM in the germline V gene. CDR3 loop: CASRYGLADSYEQYF. The CDR3 DNA is TGTGCCAGCAGATACGGACTAGCGGACTCCTACGAGCAGTACTTC.

This CDR3 reads CASSYRGVTEAFF. In nucleotides, the CDR3 is TGTGCCAGCAGTTACAGGGGGGTTACTGAAGCTTTCTTT. V is TRBV6-2 or TRBV6-3 and J is TRBJ1-1; D may be TRBD1 (6 bases). Trimming stripped 2 bases from V and 5 bases from J, with 9 bases between. CDR3 length: 13 amino acids. CDR1 and CDR2 (germline): MNHEY, SVGEGT.

The chain recombines TRBV5-1 with TRBJ2-1; a possible D gene is TRBD1 (5 bases). In germline, CDR1 is SGHRS, CDR2 YFSETQ. This CDR3 spans 17 amino acids. V was cut by 1 base and J by 0 bases, with 14 bases left in between. CDR3 DNA: TGCGCCAGCAGCTTGTCTGTCAGGGCACTCTCCTACAATGAGCAGTTCTTC. It is translated as CASSLSVRALSYNEQFF. Full variable domain (missing parts from reference TRBV5-1 and TRBJ2-1): KAGVTQTPRYLIKTRGQQVTLSCSPISGHRSVSWYQQTPGQGLQFLFEYFSETQRNKGNFPGRFSGRQFSNSRSEMNVSTLELGDSALYLCASSLSVRALSYNEQFFGPGTRLTVL.

This clonotype has just a few counts. The V gene is TRBV4-3, the J gene TRBJ2-5; TRBD2 is a possible D gene (6 bases). Trimming stripped 4 bases from V and 4 bases from J, with 16 bases between. CDR1 and CDR2 from the germline V gene are LGHNA and YSLEER. This CDR3 spans 15 amino acids. Here the CDR3 DNA reads TGCGCCAGCAGCCCCCTAGGGACTGCGGGAGAGACCCAGTACTTC. It specifies CASSPLGTAGETQYF.

CDR3 sequence (DNA): TGTGCCAGCAGCCCCCTTACTTCGGAGACCCAGTACTTC. It translates to CASSPLTSETQYF. The gene calls are TRBV5-5 and TRBJ2-5; D remains ambiguous. The germline V gene encodes CDR1 SGHKS and CDR2 YYEKEE (reference sequence). This CDR3 has 13 amino acids. Trimming cost V 4 bases and J 5 bases, with 12 bases left between them.